Presented here are 20 T cell receptor beta chains from one specimen sequenced in a study of long-term antiretroviral therapy in people with HIV. Runs used v3.0 of the immunoSEQ assay and were done at survey level. Measured with immunoSEQ multiplex PCR; TCRdb has only the in-frame clones, and not every one. In the table there are 15,000 to 20,000 clones, about 91% of which are singletons. This material consisted of unsorted PBMCs, taken 2.2 to 2.4 years before starting antiretroviral therapy. Receptors originate from a woman in her thirties with HIV.

The rearrangement uses TRBV5-6 and TRBJ1-6, with a weak D call TRBD1 (5 bases). The CDR3 totals 17 residues. Germline lookup yields CDR1 SGHDT and CDR2 YYEEEE. V gave up 3 bases and J gave up 4 bases, with 17 bases separating them. The CDR3 loop is CASSSRTRLPYNSPLHF. CDR3 coding DNA: TGTGCCAGCAGCTCCCGGACAAGGCTCCCATATAATTCACCCCTCCACTTT.

The gene calls are TRBV7-3 and TRBJ2-1; 11 nucleotides match TRBD2. Unmatched junction bases numbered 13, after V lost 4 bases and J lost 11 bases. Per germline, CDR1 SGHTA and CDR2 FQGTGA. The CDR3 contains 16 residues. CDR3: CASSSLTSGDPGKQFF. CDR3 nucleotide sequence: TGTGCCAGCAGCTCCCTGACTAGCGGGGACCCCGGAAAGCAGTTCTTC. Variable domain in full (rest from reference TRBV7-3 and TRBJ2-1): GAGVSQTPSNKVTEKGKYVELRCDPISGHTALYWYRQSLGQGPEFLIYFQGTGAADDSGLPNDRFFAVRPEGSVSTLKIQRTERGDSAVYLCASSSLTSGDPGKQFFGPGTRLTVL.

The CDR3 region is CASSVRKADTQYF. CDR3 bases: TGTGCCAGCAGCGTCCGGAAGGCAGATACGCAGTATTTT. This chain connects TRBV2 to TRBJ2-3; no firm D call. The V gene's germline CDR1 is SNHLY and CDR2 FYNNEI. Trimming pared 6 bases from V and 4 bases from J, leaving 11 bases between. The CDR3 is 13 amino acids.

The CDR3 spells CASSQVAGGINEQFF. DNA for the CDR3: TGTGCCAGCAGCCAAGTAGCGGGGGGCATCAATGAGCAGTTCTTC. This chain links TRBV14 with TRBJ2-1; 10 nucleotides match TRBD2. The junction had 3 bases not matched to a gene; V was cut back by 1 base and J by 6 bases. The CDR3 totals 15 residues. The germline CDR1 and CDR2 sequences are SGHDN and FVKESK.

The rearrangement uses TRBV19 and TRBJ2-3; D uncertain. The CDR3 consists of 17 residues. Trimming removed 8 bases at V and 0 bases at J, with 21 bases between. CDR1 is LNHDA, CDR2 SQIVND, per germline (reference sequence). CDR3 in DNA: TGTGCCAGTGGCACCATTGAGGCACACGATAGCACAGATACGCAGTATTTT. It yields the protein CASGTIEAHDSTDTQYF.

V gene TRBV23-1 combines with J gene TRBJ2-7; 10 nucleotides line up with TRBD1. TRBV23-1 qualifies as an ORF whose function is uncertain. The CDR3 consists of 15 residues. The ends lost 6 bases at V and 6 bases at J; junction bases unmatched: 11. The CDR3, as DNA: TGCGCCAGCAGCCAAGGACAGGGGGATACTAGCGAGCAGTACTTC. Protein sequence: CASSQGQGDTSEQYF.

The V call is TRBV4-1, the J call TRBJ1-1; 11 nucleotides align to TRBD1. Germline CDR1 reads MGHRA; CDR2 reads YSYEKL. This CDR3 region has 16 residues. V gave up 8 bases and J gave up 3 bases; unmatched junction bases: 11. The CDR3 sequence is CASRTRPGQGDTEAFF. The CDR3, as DNA: TGCGCCAGCCGAACAAGACCGGGACAGGGGGACACTGAAGCTTTCTTT.

The CDR3 loop is CASSFQTGGNTGELFF. In nucleotides, the CDR3 is TGTGCCAGCAGCTTTCAGACAGGGGGCAACACCGGGGAGCTGTTTTTT. The chain employs TRBV7-2 and TRBJ2-2, with 10 bases identical to TRBD1. J gave up 2 bases and V 3 bases, and 3 bases lay outside the gene matches. The CDR3 covers 16 residues. CDR1 and CDR2 (germline): SGHTA, FQGNSA.

This chain uses TRBV7-9 with TRBJ1-2; 9 bases align to TRBD1. Germline trimming cut 4 bases from V and 8 bases from J; bases unmatched to any gene: 8. Germline-derived CDR1 and CDR2 are SEHNR and FQNEAQ (reference sequence). The CDR3 contains 14 residues. CDR3 sequence reads: CASSSQGASQGYTF. The CDR3 region has the DNA TGTGCCAGCAGCTCACAGGGGGCCTCCCAGGGCTACACCTTC.

The chain carries TRBV7-9 and TRBJ1-2, with 11 bases lining up with TRBD1. The ends lost 4 bases at V and 8 bases at J; junction bases unmatched: 6. The CDR3 sequence is 14 residues long. Germline loops: CDR1 SEHNR, CDR2 FQNEAQ (reference sequence). As DNA, the CDR3 is TGTGCCAGCAGCTACCGGGACAGGGGGGAAGGCTACACCTTC. It specifies CASSYRDRGEGYTF.

A single count supports this clone. J is TRBJ1-1 and V is TRBV7-2; possible D gene TRBD1, 6 bases. The CDR3 consists of 15 residues. The germline V gene encodes CDR1 SGHTA and CDR2 FQGNSA. The V end was cut by 1 base, the J end by 1 base, with 10 bases between. CDR3 amino acids: CASSLGGGANTEAFF. The CDR3 DNA is TGTGCCAGCAGCTTAGGCGGGGGCGCGAACACTGAAGCTTTCTTT. The full variable domain, with the rest looked up from reference TRBV7-2 and TRBJ1-1, is GAGVSQSPSNKVTEKGKDVELRCDPISGHTALYWYRQSLGQGLEFLIYFQGNSAPDKSGLPSDRFSAERTGGSVSTLTIQRTQQEDSAVYLCASSLGGGANTEAFFGQGTRLTVV.

This clone came up once. V and J are TRBV6-6 and TRBJ1-1; unclear D gene. The length of the CDR3 is 13 residues. Germline V gene data show CDR1 as MNHNY and CDR2 as SVGAGI (reference sequence). The ends were cut back, 7 bases at V and 3 bases at J, with 12 bases in the middle. CDR3 in DNA: TGTGCCAGCACCACTACTAGGGACACTGAAGCTTTCTTT. It yields the protein CASTTTRDTEAFF.

The gene calls are TRBV19 and TRBJ2-5; D perhaps matches TRBD1 (5 bases). There are 14 residues in the CDR3. Trimming took off 5 bases at V and 2 bases at J, with 12 bases between the two ends. Germline V CDR1 and CDR2: LNHDA, SQIVND (reference sequence). The CDR3 loop is CASSHYRRQETQYF. The CDR3, as DNA: TGTGCCAGTAGTCACTACAGGCGACAAGAGACCCAGTACTTC.

This clone was picked up one time. The V call is TRBV29-1, the J call TRBJ2-7; D is possibly TRBD1 (5 bases). Per the germline V gene, CDR1 is SQVTM and CDR2 is ANQGSEA. The V and J ends lost 3 bases and 4 bases respectively, with 25 bases between them. The CDR3 totals 17 residues. DNA of the CDR3: TGCAGCGTTGATGGGTATAAACAAGGGGCCTCTTCATACGAGCAGTACTTC. Translation: CSVDGYKQGASSYEQYF.

The chain recombines TRBV30 with TRBJ1-4; the match to TRBD1 covers 11 bases. CDR1 GTSNPN and CDR2 SVGIG come from the germline V gene (reference sequence). The V gene end was trimmed by 1 base and the J gene end by 5 bases; junction bases not matched to a gene: 3. This CDR3 region has 15 residues. The CDR3 region has the DNA TGTGCCTGGAGTGGCGGACAGGGGGCAAATGAAAAACTGTTTTTT. This translates into CAWSGGQGANEKLFF.

This clone occurred once. This chain connects TRBV19 to TRBJ1-2; D possibly corresponds to TRBD1 (5 bases). The CDR3 runs to 17 residues. Germline CDR1 reads LNHDA; CDR2 reads SQIVND (reference sequence). V was cut by 5 bases and J by 8 bases, with 27 bases left in between. CDR3 protein: CASSPAGDGFRANGYTF. The CDR3 DNA is TGTGCCAGTAGTCCAGCCGGGGACGGGTTTCGTGCTAACGGCTACACCTTC.

The chain couples TRBV10-1 to TRBJ1-1; TRBD1 matches 9 bases. Germline V gene sequence: CDR1 WNHNN, CDR2 SYGVQD (reference sequence). V shed 8 bases and J 4 bases; nucleotides not matched to a gene: 8. This CDR3 has 14 residues. CDR3 sequence reads: CASSDRGESTEAFF. For the CDR3, the DNA is TGCGCCAGCTCGGACAGGGGAGAAAGCACTGAAGCTTTCTTT.

V is TRBV30 and J is TRBJ2-7; D is unclear. Germline V gene data show CDR1 as GTSNPN and CDR2 as SVGIG (reference sequence). This CDR3 comprises 12 residues. V dropped 0 bases and J dropped 2 bases, with 5 bases sitting between them. The DNA of the CDR3 is TGTGCCTGGAGTGTACGAACCTACGAGCAGTACTTC. Translated: CAWSVRTYEQYF.

The rearrangement joins TRBV6-6 to TRBJ2-5; a possible D gene is TRBD2 (5 bases). The CDR3 has 14 residues. The V gene lost 5 bases and the J gene lost 2 bases, with 12 bases spanning the gap. Germline CDR1 is MNHNY and CDR2 is SVGAGI (reference sequence). The CDR3 bases are TGTGCCAGCAGTCCCCGGGGAATACAAGAGACCCAGTACTTC. It specifies CASSPRGIQETQYF.

The gene calls are TRBV7-9 and TRBJ2-2, with 9 bases aligning to TRBD2. The germline V gene encodes CDR1 SEHNR and CDR2 FQNEAQ (reference sequence). The CDR3 extends over 15 amino acids. Trimming at V came to 3 bases and at J to 6 bases, leaving 5 bases not matched to a gene. This chain's CDR3 is CASSLSAGGPGELFF. The CDR3 DNA sequence: TGTGCCAGCAGCTTGAGCGCGGGGGGGCCCGGGGAGCTGTTTTTT.